Below, 25 T cell receptor beta chains from the same sample are listed, as sequenced in a study of shared clonotypes between healthy human individuals. Sequencing was performed with immunoSEQ multiplex PCR; in TCRdb, only in-frame clones are kept and a portion is missing. The sample carries roughly 490,000 clones, less than 80% recorded once. Sequencing input: PBMCs. The receptors originated from a woman aged 40 to 50 in good health. Some clones in this sample may be carry-over from other donors' samples.

This clone was seen many times. The chain joins TRBV28 to TRBJ1-1; unclear D gene. The germline V gene has CDR1 MDHEN and CDR2 SYDVKM. Deletions cut 3 bases from V and 3 bases from J, with 11 bases between. The CDR3 contains 14 residues. CDR3 DNA: TGTGCCAGCAGTTTCGGGGATCGCGACACTGAAGCTTTCTTT. Translating it yields CASSFGDRDTEAFF.

CDR3 in DNA: TGTGCCAGCAGCGTAGCACCGACAGCAGACTACGAGCAGTACTTC. Residues: CASSVAPTADYEQYF. This chain connects TRBV9 to TRBJ2-7; TRBD1 might be the D (5 bases). The CDR3 extends over 15 amino acids. In germline, CDR1 is SGDLS, CDR2 YYNGEE. Trimming stripped 0 bases from V and 3 bases from J, with 13 bases between.

The rearrangement links TRBV4-2 to TRBJ2-1; 9 bases agree with TRBD2. Unmatched junction bases numbered 6, after V lost 0 bases and J lost 3 bases. The germline CDR1 and CDR2 sequences are LGHNA and YNFKEQ. This CDR3 contains 17 residues. The CDR3 coding sequence is TGTGCCAGCAGCCAAGATCCTAGCGGGACGCACTACAATGAGCAGTTCTTC. It codes for CASSQDPSGTHYNEQFF.

This chain joins TRBV30 and TRBJ1-5; TRBD1 matches at 11 bases. The V gene end was trimmed by 2 bases and the J gene end by 2 bases; junction bases not matched to a gene: 14. Per the germline V gene, CDR1 is GTSNPN and CDR2 is SVGIG (reference sequence). The CDR3 length is 19 residues. CDR3 protein: CAWSLRDRGTLFGNQPQHF. For the CDR3, the DNA is TGTGCCTGGAGTCTCCGGGACAGGGGGACGTTATTTGGCAATCAGCCCCAGCATTTT.

This clone appeared once. The chain links TRBV5-4 to TRBJ1-4; 10 nucleotides match TRBD1. There are 16 residues in the CDR3. The V gene's germline CDR1 is SGHNT and CDR2 YYREEE (reference sequence). After removal of 4 bases from V and 7 bases from J, the junction contained 10 bases not matched to a gene. The CDR3 region is CASSQGQGQGFEKLFF. As DNA, the CDR3 is TGTGCCAGCAGCCAGGGCCAGGGACAGGGGTTTGAAAAACTGTTTTTT.

This clone was detected only a few times. The chain's CDR3 is CASSGVTGNTIYF. The CDR3 nucleotides read TGTGCCAGCTCAGGGGTAACAGGAAACACCATATATTTT. The chain recombines TRBV18 with TRBJ1-3; D uncertain. The CDR3 covers 13 residues. V lost 5 bases and J lost 4, with 9 bases in between. Germline V gene lookup returns CDR1 KGHSH and CDR2 LQKENI.

This rearrangement joins TRBV25-1 to TRBJ2-2, with 7 nucleotides matching TRBD1. The CDR3 covers 16 residues. Germline-derived CDR1 and CDR2 are MGHDK and SYGVNS. Trimming took 1 base from V and 5 from J; bases not matched to a gene: 7. For the CDR3, the DNA is TGTGCCAGCAGTGAATTTGGGGGCAGGGGGACCGGGGAGCTGTTTTTT. As protein: CASSEFGGRGTGELFF.

The chain carries TRBV13 and TRBJ2-3; TRBD2 matches 8 bases. Germline values: CDR1 PRHDT, CDR2 FYEKMQ (reference sequence). V shed 7 bases, J shed 0 bases, and the junction held 6 bases outside the gene matches. The CDR3 length is 15 residues. Here the CDR3 DNA reads TGTGCCAGCATCGCAGCGGGAGCGAGCACAGATACGCAGTATTTT. It codes for CASIAAGASTDTQYF.

The chain links TRBV29-1 to TRBJ2-1; TRBD2 agrees at 8 bases. This CDR3 contains 14 residues. CDR1 SQVTM and CDR2 ANQGSEA come from the germline V gene. Germline trimming cut 6 bases from V and 8 bases from J; bases unmatched to any gene: 12. The CDR3: CSVRLAKGADEQFF. The CDR3 DNA reads as TGCAGCGTCCGACTAGCGAAAGGGGCGGATGAGCAGTTCTTC.

V usage is TRBV5-1 and J usage is TRBJ2-2, with 8 positions matching TRBD1. Germline trimming cut 0 bases from V and 5 bases from J; bases unmatched to any gene: 3. There are 15 residues in the CDR3. In germline, CDR1 is SGHRS, CDR2 YFSETQ. Here the CDR3 reads CASSLAQGATGELFF. The CDR3 region has the DNA TGCGCCAGCAGCTTGGCTCAGGGGGCGACCGGGGAGCTGTTTTTT.

V is TRBV7-7 and J is TRBJ2-3; 9 nucleotides line up with TRBD1. CDR3 length: 16 residues. Germline values: CDR1 SSHAT, CDR2 FNYEAQ (reference sequence). J was trimmed by 1 base and V by 5 bases; bases with no gene match: 7. The CDR3 region has the DNA TGTGCCAGCAGCCCTGGGACAGGGTTCGGCACAGATACGCAGTATTTT. Its translation is CASSPGTGFGTDTQYF.

J is TRBJ2-5 and V is TRBV7-7; D is unclear. CDR3 length equals 12 residues. The germline V and J ends were trimmed by 5 bases and 5 bases, with 9 bases remaining between them. The germline CDR1 and CDR2 sequences are SSHAT and FNYEAQ (reference sequence). The CDR3 spells CASSPVGETQYF. The CDR3 DNA sequence: TGTGCCAGCAGCCCAGTGGGTGAGACCCAGTACTTC.

The chain employs TRBV6-4 and TRBJ2-5; D is perhaps TRBD1 or TRBD2 (6 bases each). This CDR3 has 16 residues. V gave up 6 bases and J gave up 5 bases, with 22 bases separating them. Germline CDR1 and CDR2: MRHNA and SNTAGT. CDR3 nucleotides: TGTGCCAGCAGCCATAAAGGGGGGCCCCGGAGGGAGACCCAGTACTTC. It codes for CASSHKGGPRRETQYF.

The chain carries TRBV6-5 and TRBJ2-3; possibly TRBD1 for D (6 bases). From germline, CDR1 is MNHEY and CDR2 SVGAGI. Deletions cut 5 bases from V and 1 base from J, with 10 bases between. The length of the CDR3 is 14 residues. The CDR3 sequence is CASSQAGGTDTQYF. The CDR3 nucleotides read TGTGCCAGCAGTCAAGCAGGGGGCACAGATACGCAGTATTTT.

The J gene is TRBJ2-3, the V gene TRBV19; a weak D match, TRBD1 (6 bases). Germline CDR1 and CDR2: LNHDA and SQIVND (reference sequence). The V end lost 4 bases, the J end lost 2 bases, and 16 bases lay between the germline ends. The CDR3 is 16 residues long. This CDR3 is CASSSPGHRSTDTQYF. DNA of the CDR3: TGTGCCAGTAGTAGCCCGGGACACCGGTCCACAGATACGCAGTATTTT.

In its sample, this clone was seen many times. This chain connects TRBV19 to TRBJ1-1, with D unresolved. The germline V gene has CDR1 LNHDA and CDR2 SQIVND (reference sequence). The CDR3 sequence is 14 residues long. Trimming removed 2 bases at V and 0 bases at J, with 7 bases between. DNA for the CDR3: TGTGCCAGTAGTATACTAGGGCTGAACACTGAAGCTTTCTTT. It yields the protein CASSILGLNTEAFF. The variable domain in full, with the rest retrieved from reference TRBV19 and TRBJ1-1, is DGGITQSPKYLFRKEGQNVTLSCEQNLNHDAMYWYRQDPGQGLRLIYYSQIVNDFQKGDIAEGYSVSREKKESFPLTVTSAQKNPTAFYLCASSILGLNTEAFFGQGTRLTVV.

V gene TRBV18 combines with J gene TRBJ2-1; weak D call: TRBD1 (6 bases). From germline, CDR1 is KGHSH and CDR2 LQKENI. This CDR3 contains 13 residues. V gave up 4 bases and J gave up 6 bases, with 10 bases separating them. Here the CDR3 reads CASSQGQINEQFF. CDR3 DNA: TGTGCCAGCTCACAAGGACAGATCAATGAGCAGTTCTTC. Looking up the rest from reference TRBV18 and TRBJ2-1 gives the full variable domain: NAGVMQNPRHLVRRRGQEARLRCSPMKGHSHVYWYRQLPEEGLKFMVYLQKENIIDESGMPKERFSAEFPKEGPSILRIQQVVRGDSAAYFCASSQGQINEQFFGPGTRLTVL.

The chain couples TRBV5-4 to TRBJ1-6; possibly TRBD1 for D (6 bases). The CDR3 length is 14 residues. In germline, CDR1 is SGHNT, CDR2 YYREEE (reference sequence). V was cut by 4 bases and J by 6 bases, with 11 bases left in between. The CDR3 sequence: CASSIRDINSPLHF. The DNA for the CDR3 is TGTGCCAGCAGCATCCGGGACATTAATTCACCCCTCCACTTT.

The chain recombines TRBV5-1 with TRBJ1-3; weak D call: TRBD1 (5 bases). Trimming took off 0 bases at V and 0 bases at J, with 10 bases between the two ends. CDR1 is SGHRS and CDR2 is YFSETQ in the germline V gene. The CDR3 runs 16 residues. This CDR3 is CASSLEGVSSGNTIYF. CDR3 in DNA: TGCGCCAGCAGCTTGGAAGGGGTCTCCTCTGGAAACACCATATATTTT.

This clone was picked up one time. The chain joins TRBV5-1 to TRBJ2-1, with 8 positions matching TRBD2. The V segment lost 4 bases and the J segment 2 bases; nucleotides outside the gene matches: 11. Per germline, CDR1 SGHRS and CDR2 YFSETQ. This CDR3 is built from 17 residues. This chain's CDR3 is CASSPRGGGLTYNEQFF. The CDR3, as DNA: TGCGCCAGCAGCCCTCGGGGGGGCGGACTCACCTACAATGAGCAGTTCTTC.

The rearrangement uses TRBV19 and TRBJ1-5; possible D gene TRBD1, 6 bases. Germline-derived CDR1 and CDR2 are LNHDA and SQIVND (reference sequence). The CDR3 runs to 13 residues. Trimming cost V 6 bases and J 4 bases, with 10 bases left between them. The CDR3 protein is CASSEDRNQPQHF. The CDR3 region has the DNA TGTGCCAGTAGCGAAGACAGGAATCAGCCCCAGCATTTT.

DNA of the CDR3: TGTGCCAGCAGCGTAGCCCCTCGGGGGGGATCAGGAACAGATACGCAGTATTTT. Translation gives CASSVAPRGGSGTDTQYF. The V and J genes are TRBV9 and TRBJ2-3, with 8 bases matching TRBD2. J gave up 3 bases and V 0 bases, and 12 bases lay outside the gene matches. CDR1 is SGDLS and CDR2 is YYNGEE in the germline V gene. The CDR3 length is 18 residues.

The rearrangement links TRBV5-6 to TRBJ2-7, with 7 positions matching TRBD1. After removal of 4 bases from V and 4 bases from J, the junction contained 11 bases not matched to a gene. Germline V gene data show CDR1 as SGHDT and CDR2 as YYEEEE. The CDR3 length is 15 residues. The CDR3 DNA is TGTGCCAGCAGCCCCGCCTGGGACAGAAAGTACGAGCAGTACTTC. It codes for CASSPAWDRKYEQYF.

The genes are TRBV10-2 and TRBJ2-7; perhaps TRBD1 as D (6 bases). The CDR3 extends over 14 amino acids. The V end was cut by 5 bases, the J end by 4 bases, with 15 bases between. CDR1 and CDR2 from the germline V gene are WSHSY and SAAADI. In DNA form, the CDR3 reads TGCGCCAGCAGTCCGGGCAGGGGTAGATACGAGCAGTACTTC. This codes for CASSPGRGRYEQYF.

V is TRBV11-2 and J is TRBJ2-7; possibly TRBD2 for D (6 bases). CDR3 length: 13 amino acids. Trimming left V 1 base short and J 7 bases short, with 11 bases between. The germline V gene has CDR1 SGHAT and CDR2 FQNNGV. The CDR3 DNA reads as TGTGCCAGCAGCTTAGTACTAGCCGGTGAGCAGTACTTC. This encodes CASSLVLAGEQYF.